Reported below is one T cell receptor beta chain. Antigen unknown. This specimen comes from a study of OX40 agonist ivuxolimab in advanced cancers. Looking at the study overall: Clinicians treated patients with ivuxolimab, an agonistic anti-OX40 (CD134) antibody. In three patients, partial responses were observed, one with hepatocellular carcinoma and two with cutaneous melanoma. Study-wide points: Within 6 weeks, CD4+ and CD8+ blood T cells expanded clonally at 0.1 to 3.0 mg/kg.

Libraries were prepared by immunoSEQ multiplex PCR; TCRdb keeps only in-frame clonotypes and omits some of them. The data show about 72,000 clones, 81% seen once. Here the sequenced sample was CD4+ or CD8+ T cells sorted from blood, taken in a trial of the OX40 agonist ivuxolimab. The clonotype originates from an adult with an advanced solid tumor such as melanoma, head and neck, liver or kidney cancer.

The CDR3 nucleotides read TGTGCCGGAGGGGCGGGGTACACAGATACGCAGTATTTT. Amino acids: CAGGAGYTDTQYF. V and J are TRBV30 and TRBJ2-3, with a tentative D call TRBD2 (6 bases). The CDR3 totals 13 residues. Looked up from germline, CDR1 is GTSNPN and CDR2 is SVGIG (reference sequence). Trimming pared 8 bases from V and 2 bases from J, leaving 14 bases between.